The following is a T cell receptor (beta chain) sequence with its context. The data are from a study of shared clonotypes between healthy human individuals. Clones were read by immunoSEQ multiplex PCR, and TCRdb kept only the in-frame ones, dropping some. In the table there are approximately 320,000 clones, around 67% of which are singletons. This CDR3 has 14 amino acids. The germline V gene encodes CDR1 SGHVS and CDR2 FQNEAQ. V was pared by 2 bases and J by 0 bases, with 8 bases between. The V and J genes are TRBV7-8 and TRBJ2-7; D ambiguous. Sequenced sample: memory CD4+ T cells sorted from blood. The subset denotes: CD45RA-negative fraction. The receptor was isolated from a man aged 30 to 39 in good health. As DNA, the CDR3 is TGTGCCAGCAGCTTACGCAGAAGCTCCTACGAGCAGTACTTC. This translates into CASSLRRSSYEQYF.